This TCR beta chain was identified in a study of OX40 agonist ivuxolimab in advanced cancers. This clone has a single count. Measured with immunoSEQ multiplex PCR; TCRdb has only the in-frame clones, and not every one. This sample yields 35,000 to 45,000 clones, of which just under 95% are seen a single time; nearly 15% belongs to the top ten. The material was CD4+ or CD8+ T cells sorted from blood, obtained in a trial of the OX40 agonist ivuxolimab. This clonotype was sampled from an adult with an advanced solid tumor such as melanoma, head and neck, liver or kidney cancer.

CDR3 DNA: TGTGCCTGGAGTGTAGGCGGAGCTAGTCAGGAGACCCAGTACTTC. Amino acid sequence: CAWSVGGASQETQYF. The chain joins TRBV30 to TRBJ2-5; D gene ambiguous. The CDR3 has 15 amino acids. With 0 bases removed from V and 5 bases from J, the gap between germline ends came to 16 bases. Looked up from germline, CDR1 is GTSNPN and CDR2 is SVGIG (reference sequence).